This T cell receptor beta chain was sequenced for a study of a mutant IDH1 vaccine in newly diagnosed glioma. Study context: Patients received vaccination from 4-6 weeks after radiotherapy alone, or with temozolomide cycles. Therapy received beforehand was radiotherapy, temozolomide, or both, with most patients given both. General study findings and limits: Immune responses arising from the vaccine appeared in about 93% of patients.

Assay used: immunoSEQ multiplex PCR; TCRdb lists only in-frame clones, some missing. The sample lists 40,000 to 50,000 clones; more than 80% were seen once. As for time point: week 35, safety follow-up. In every dose of vaccine, 300 ug of mutant IDH1 20-mer peptide was given alongside topical imiquimod. This clone was seen just once. Its matching antigen is unknown. Germline lookup yields CDR1 SEHNR and CDR2 FQNEAQ (reference sequence). The CDR3 extends over 14 amino acids. Trimming pared 0 bases from V and 1 base from J, leaving 6 bases between. The genes are TRBV7-9 and TRBJ2-5; D remains ambiguous. This receptor was identified in a man aged 40-49 years with glioma. The sequences come from PBMCs, collected from a glioma patient whose treatment included an IDH1 peptide vaccine. The CDR3: CASSLASTQETQYF. CDR3 coding DNA: TGTGCCAGCAGCTTAGCGAGCACCCAAGAGACCCAGTACTTC. Full variable domain (outside the CDR3, taken from reference TRBV7-9 and TRBJ2-5): DTGVSQNPRHKITKRGQNVTFRCDPISEHNRLYWYRQTLGQGPEFLTYFQNEAQLEKSRLLSDRFSAERPKGSFSTLEIQRTEQGDSAMYLCASSLASTQETQYFGPGTRLLVL.